This note documents a single T cell receptor beta chain sequence. Antigen specificity is unknown. This specimen comes from a study of CXCR3-negative and CXCR3-positive naive CD8 T cells. Findings and caveats of the study: Naive subsets were similarly diverse, while memory CD8+ repertoires were much less diverse. More hydrophobic TRB CDR3s were found in CXCR3-positive naive cells than in CXCR3-negative naive cells. TCR strength was inferred from TRB CDR3 properties, while surface CD5 was comparable between naive subsets.

CDR3 length equals 16 residues. Germline V lookup: CDR1 LGHNA, CDR2 YSLEER. Libraries of TRB cDNA were made by 5' RACE and carried UMIs. TCRdb re-called the 5' RACE reads; one entry per CDR3 protein, DNA not given. The sample data list around 110,000 distinct CDR3 sequences. Naive CD8+ T cells had a CD45RO-CCR7+CD27+CD95- phenotype. The clonotype originates from a human donor in good health. Some clones in this sample may be carry-over from other donors' samples. The rearrangement uses TRBV4-3 and TRBJ2-7; TCRdb's D call of TRBD1 is untestable without DNA. Sequencing was carried out using naive CXCR3+ CD8+ T cells from blood. The subset denotes: CD45RO-CCR7+CD27+CD95- naive CD8+ T cells expressing CXCR3 (TNR3+). CDR3 residues: CASSQNRDSRTYEQYF.